What follows describes a single TCR beta chain. Antigen unknown. Three rounds of nested PCR, following a modified ARM-PCR protocol, produced the TCRbeta library. Each CDR3 protein gets one entry after TCRdb re-called the multiplex PCR reads with MiXCR. Counted here are roughly 120,000 distinct CDR3 sequences, 60% to 70% occurring once; the ten biggest clones make up roughly 19%. The source of the sample is a study of tumor and adjacent non-tumor tissue in lung cancer. Study-level background: Aged about 31 to 80 years, patients included approximately 11 men and roughly 5 women with stage I to III disease. On average, productive TCRbeta reads reached 4 million to 5 million per sample.

RNA was extracted from bulk tissue without any cell sorting. More than 3 cm separated this lung sample from the edge of the tumor. This CDR3 contains 12 residues. Trimming stripped 4 bases from V and 6 bases from J, with 9 bases between. The germline gives CDR1 SNHLY, CDR2 FYNNEI. Broader study findings: Significantly higher TCR diversity was found in tumor than normal lung.

The sequence derives from a man aged 55 to 69 with non-small cell lung cancer. The rearrangement joins TRBV2 to TRBJ1-2, with unresolved D. The specimen was distant non-tumor lung tissue. Here the CDR3 DNA reads TGTGCCAGCAGTGTACGTCGGGATGGCTACACCTTC. As protein: CASSVRRDGYTF. Complete variable domain (other parts from reference TRBV2 and TRBJ1-2): EPEVTQTPSHQVTQMGQEVILRCVPISNHLYFYWYRQILGQKVEFLVSFYNNEISEKSEIFDDQFSVERPDGSNFTLKIRSTKLEDSAMYFCASSVRRDGYTFGSGTRLTVV.